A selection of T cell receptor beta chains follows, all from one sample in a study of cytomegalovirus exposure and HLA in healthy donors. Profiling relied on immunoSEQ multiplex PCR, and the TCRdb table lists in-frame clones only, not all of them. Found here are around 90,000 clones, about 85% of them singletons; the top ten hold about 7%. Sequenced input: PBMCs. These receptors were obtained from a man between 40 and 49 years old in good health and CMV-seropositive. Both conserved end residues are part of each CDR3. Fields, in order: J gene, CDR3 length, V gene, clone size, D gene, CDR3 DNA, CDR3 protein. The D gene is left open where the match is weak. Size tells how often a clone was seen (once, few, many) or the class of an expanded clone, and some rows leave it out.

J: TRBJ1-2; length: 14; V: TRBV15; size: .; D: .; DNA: TGTGCCACCAGCAGAGAGGCGGAGCTCTATGGCTACACCTTC; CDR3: CATSREAELYGYTF
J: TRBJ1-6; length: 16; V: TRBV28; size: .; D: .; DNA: TGTGCCAGCACCCCCGCCGTTGGCGGCGCGGGTTCACCCCTCCACTTT; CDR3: CASTPAVGGAGSPLHF
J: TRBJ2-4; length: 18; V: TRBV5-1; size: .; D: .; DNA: TGCGCCAGCAGCTTTGGGATGGGGGACTGGGGTGGAAAAAACATTCAGTACTTC; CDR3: CASSFGMGDWGGKNIQYF
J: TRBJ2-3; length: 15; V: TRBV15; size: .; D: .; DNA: TGTGCCACCAGCAGAGTTCCTTCTAGCACAGATACGCAGTATTTT; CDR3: CATSRVPSSTDTQYF
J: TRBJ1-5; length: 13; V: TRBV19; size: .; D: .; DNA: TGTGCCAGTAGGGGCCCGACGAATCAGCCCCAGCATTTT; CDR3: CASRGPTNQPQHF
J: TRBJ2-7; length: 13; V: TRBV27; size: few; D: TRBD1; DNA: TGTGCCAGCAGTTTGGGACAGAACTACGAGCAGTACTTC; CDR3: CASSLGQNYEQYF
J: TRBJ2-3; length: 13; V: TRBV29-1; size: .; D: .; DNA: TGCAGCGTCTTCAGCAGGGCGCGGGATACGCAGTATTTT; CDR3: CSVFSRARDTQYF
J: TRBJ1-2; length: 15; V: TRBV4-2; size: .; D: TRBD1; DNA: TGTGCCAGCAGCCAAGAGGCACAGGGGGTGTACGGCTACACCTTC; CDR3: CASSQEAQGVYGYTF
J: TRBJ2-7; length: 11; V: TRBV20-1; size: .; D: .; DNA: TGCAGTGCCGGACAGCCCTACGAGCAGTACTTC; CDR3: CSAGQPYEQYF
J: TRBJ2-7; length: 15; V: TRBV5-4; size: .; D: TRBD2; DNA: TGTGCCAGCAGCTCGATTCCTAGCGGGAGTTACGAGCAGTACTTC; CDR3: CASSSIPSGSYEQYF
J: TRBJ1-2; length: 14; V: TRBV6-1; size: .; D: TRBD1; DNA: TGTGCCAGCAGACGGGGGGGACAGCAGGGGAGCTACACCTTC; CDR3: CASRRGGQQGSYTF
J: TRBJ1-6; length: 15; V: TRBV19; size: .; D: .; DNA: TGTGCCAGTAGTGTACCTCCCTGGGGCAATTCACCCCTCCACTTT; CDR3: CASSVPPWGNSPLHF
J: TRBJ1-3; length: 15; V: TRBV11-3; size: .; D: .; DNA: TGTGCCAGCAGCATTCTTCCAGGGAATGGAAACACCATATATTTT; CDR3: CASSILPGNGNTIYF
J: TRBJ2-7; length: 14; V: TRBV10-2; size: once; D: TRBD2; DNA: TGCGCCAGCAGTGAGGTCCGGGAGGGTAACGAGCAGTACTTC; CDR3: CASSEVREGNEQYF
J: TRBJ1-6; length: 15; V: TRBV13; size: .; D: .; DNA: TGTGCCAGCAGCTTATTGGGAAGGGGCGGCTCACCCCTCCACTTT; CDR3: CASSLLGRGGSPLHF
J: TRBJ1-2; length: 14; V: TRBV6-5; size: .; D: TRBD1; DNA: TGTGCCAGCAGTCGACAGGGGGCCTTCTATGGCTACACCTTC; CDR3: CASSRQGAFYGYTF
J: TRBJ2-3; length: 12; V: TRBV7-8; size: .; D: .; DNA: TGTGCCAGCAGCAAGACTAGGGGTACGCAGTATTTT; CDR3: CASSKTRGTQYF
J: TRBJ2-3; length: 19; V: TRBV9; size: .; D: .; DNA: TGTGCCAGCAGCGTAAGGGGCGGGGAAGGACATAATTTCGTGGATACGCAGTATTTT; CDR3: CASSVRGGEGHNFVDTQYF
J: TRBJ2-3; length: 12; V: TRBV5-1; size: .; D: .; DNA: TGCGCCAGCAGCCGCAACAGTGATACGCAGTATTTT; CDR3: CASSRNSDTQYF
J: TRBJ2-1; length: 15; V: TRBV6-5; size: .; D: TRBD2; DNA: TGTGCCAGCAGCAGGACCGGGACTAGCGGGAGTAAACAGTTCTTC; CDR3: CASSRTGTSGSKQFF
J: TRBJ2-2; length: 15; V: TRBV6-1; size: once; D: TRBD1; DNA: TGTGCCAGCAGCGCGGGGACAGGGGACACCGGGGAGCTGTTTTTT; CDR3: CASSAGTGDTGELFF
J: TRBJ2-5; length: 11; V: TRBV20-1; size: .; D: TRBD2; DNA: TGCAGTGCTTTACTAGCGGAGACCCAGTACTTC; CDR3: CSALLAETQYF
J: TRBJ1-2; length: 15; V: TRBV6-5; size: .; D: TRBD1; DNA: TGTGCCAGCAGGAGGGGACAGGGCGGGGGCTATGGCTACACCTTC; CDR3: CASRRGQGGGYGYTF
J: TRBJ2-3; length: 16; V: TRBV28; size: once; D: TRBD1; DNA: TGTGCCAGCAGTAGCTCTCCGGGACAGGGGACAGATACGCAGTATTTT; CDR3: CASSSSPGQGTDTQYF
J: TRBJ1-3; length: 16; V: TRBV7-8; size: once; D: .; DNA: TGTGCCAGCAGCGCAATAGGGGGGGGTTCTGGAAACACCATATATTTT; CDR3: CASSAIGGGSGNTIYF
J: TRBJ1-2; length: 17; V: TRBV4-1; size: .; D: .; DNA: TGCGCCAGCAGCCAAGTGTCTGGGGCAGTCCGTGGCTATGGCTACACCTTC; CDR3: CASSQVSGAVRGYGYTF